This TCR beta chain stems from a study of T cell responses to AZD1222 COVID-19 vaccine. Study-level results: Among vaccine-associated CD4 TCRs, coverage spanned spike, with dominance at 160-218 and 743-854.

On this clone itself: What it binds is unknown.

Deletions cut 0 bases from V and 4 bases from J, with 12 bases between. The CDR3 length is 16 residues. Germline CDR1 reads LGHNA; CDR2 reads YSLEER. Sequenced by immunoSEQ multiplex PCR; TCRdb stores in-frame clones only, minus some. This table has approximately 140,000 clones, approximately 90% appearing once. This clonotype was sampled from an adult who received the AZD1222 COVID-19 vaccine. The chain recombines TRBV4-3 with TRBJ1-4, with unresolved D. The specimen was peripheral blood, collected 28 days after the second AZD1222 dose. The CDR3 sequence: CASSQERAAVNEKLFF. CDR3 DNA sequence: TGCGCCAGCAGCCAAGAACGGGCGGCAGTTAATGAAAAACTGTTTTTT.